Listed below are T cell receptor beta chains from one sample, sequenced in a study of cytomegalovirus exposure and HLA in healthy donors. TCRdb's copy holds only in-frame clones and misses some; the assay was immunoSEQ multiplex PCR. The sample records just over 95,000 clones, 78% being singletons. The sequencing input was PBMCs. These receptors were taken from a middle-aged woman in good health and CMV-seropositive. CDR3s include the opening cysteine and the closing phenylalanine or tryptophan. A D gene is named only where the DNA matches it firmly. Clone size is shown for a subset of rows, as once, few, many or a class of expanded clone.

D gene,J gene,clone size,CDR3 length,V gene,CDR3 protein,CDR3 DNA
.,TRBJ2-5,.,14,TRBV7-9,CASSSRGNQETQYF,TGTGCCAGCAGCTCCCGGGGGAACCAAGAGACCCAGTACTTC
TRBD1,TRBJ1-3,.,14,TRBV5-1,CASGQGASGNTIYF,TGCGCCAGCGGGCAGGGGGCTTCCGGAAACACCATATATTTT
.,TRBJ1-3,.,13,TRBV5-1,CASSEGSGNTIYF,TGCGCCAGCAGCGAGGGTTCTGGAAACACCATATATTTT
.,TRBJ2-2,.,16,TRBV29-1,CSVVGRGAENTGELFF,TGCAGCGTTGTGGGCAGGGGGGCTGAGAACACCGGGGAGCTGTTTTTT
.,TRBJ2-1,.,19,TRBV11-2,CASSSLGLWDSETHNEQFF,TGTGCCAGCAGCTCCCTCGGTTTATGGGACTCAGAAACACACAATGAGCAGTTCTTC
TRBD1,TRBJ1-6,.,14,TRBV15,CATSTGGDNSPLHF,TGTGCCACCAGCACAGGGGGCGATAATTCACCCCTCCACTTT
TRBD1,TRBJ2-1,.,15,TRBV15,CATSQGTGAYNEQFF,TGTGCCACCAGCCAGGGAACAGGGGCCTACAATGAGCAGTTCTTC
.,TRBJ2-4,.,16,TRBV5-5,CASSSTDFTAKNIQYF,TGTGCCAGCAGCTCTACTGACTTTACCGCCAAAAACATTCAGTACTTC
.,TRBJ2-3,.,16,TRBV6-1,CASSEGAVGGRDTQYF,TGTGCCAGCAGTGAAGGGGCCGTGGGGGGGCGGGATACGCAGTATTTT
TRBD2,TRBJ2-5,.,15,TRBV5-4,CASSLGGGRQETQYF,TGTGCCAGCAGCCTTGGGGGGGGACGCCAAGAGACCCAGTACTTC
.,TRBJ1-3,few,16,TRBV4-1,CASRRTAQDSGNTIYF,TGCGCCAGCAGAAGGACAGCCCAAGACTCTGGAAACACCATATATTTT
.,TRBJ1-5,.,13,TRBV28,CASSYQGSQPQHF,TGTGCCAGCAGTTACCAGGGTAGTCAGCCCCAGCATTTT
TRBD1,TRBJ1-2,once,12,TRBV5-1,CASSFTGDGYTF,TGCGCCAGCAGTTTCACAGGGGACGGCTACACCTTC
TRBD1,TRBJ1-5,.,15,TRBV19,CASKATGQINQPQHF,TGTGCCAGTAAGGCTACGGGACAGATCAATCAGCCCCAGCATTTT
.,TRBJ2-5,.,14,TRBV19,CASSIVGGEETQYF,TGTGCCAGTAGTATAGTAGGGGGGGAAGAGACCCAGTACTTC
.,TRBJ2-2,.,13,TRBV9,CASSVIELGELFF,TGTGCCAGCAGCGTAATTGAGCTCGGGGAGCTGTTTTTT
.,TRBJ2-3,.,15,TRBV7-3,CASSFSGGPGDTQYF,TGTGCCAGCAGCTTTAGCGGAGGGCCGGGAGATACGCAGTATTTT
TRBD1,TRBJ2-1,few,14,TRBV7-9,CASTPGQVYNEQFF,TGTGCCAGCACGCCGGGACAGGTCTACAATGAGCAGTTCTTC
.,TRBJ1-1,.,13,TRBV4-1,CASSQEAFTEAFF,TGCGCCAGCAGCCAAGAGGCCTTCACTGAAGCTTTCTTT
TRBD2,TRBJ2-1,.,16,TRBV11-3,CASSLGPLAGGHEQFF,TGTGCCAGCAGCTTAGGTCCCCTAGCGGGAGGGCATGAGCAGTTCTTC
.,TRBJ2-7,.,14,TRBV4-1,CASSHLDGAYEQYF,TGCGCCAGCAGCCACTTGGACGGGGCCTACGAGCAGTACTTC
.,TRBJ1-2,once,14,TRBV19,CASSQQDRRYGYTF,TGTGCCAGTAGCCAACAGGATCGGCGCTATGGCTACACCTTC
.,TRBJ2-7,.,14,TRBV7-6,CASSLGDGAYEQYF,TGTGCCAGCAGCCTCGGGGATGGCGCCTACGAGCAGTACTTC
.,TRBJ1-2,.,14,TRBV10-3,CAISPRTAGEGYTF,TGTGCCATCAGCCCCCGGACAGCCGGGGAGGGCTACACCTTC
.,TRBJ2-1,.,14,TRBV29-1,CSHDAEGSYNEQFF,TGCAGCCACGACGCGGAGGGCTCCTACAATGAGCAGTTCTTC
.,TRBJ2-7,once,14,TRBV27,CASSLSGQPYEQYF,TGTGCCAGCAGTTTATCGGGGCAGCCCTACGAGCAGTACTTC
TRBD1,TRBJ1-5,.,13,TRBV19,CASTGQHNQPQHF,TGTGCCAGTACGGGACAGCACAATCAGCCCCAGCATTTT
TRBD1,TRBJ1-2,.,15,TRBV5-1,CASSFSGQGNYGYTF,TGCGCCAGCAGCTTTTCGGGACAGGGAAACTATGGCTACACCTTC
TRBD1,TRBJ2-7,few,16,TRBV28,CASSPLRDRVTYEQYF,TGTGCCAGCAGTCCACTCCGGGACAGAGTTACCTACGAGCAGTACTTC